Listed here are 29 T cell receptor beta chains from one sample, sequenced in a study of T cell responses to AZD1222 COVID-19 vaccine. Only in-frame clones appear in the TCRdb table, and some are missing; sequencing was by immunoSEQ multiplex PCR. The data show around 150,000 clones, approximately 88% seen once. Sequenced material: peripheral blood, taken on day 0 of AZD1222 vaccination. All receptors come from an adult in good health.

This chain links TRBV4-1 with TRBJ2-1; no reliable D call. Germline loops: CDR1 MGHRA, CDR2 YSYEKL. This CDR3 contains 15 residues. V was cut by 0 bases and J by 5 bases, with 11 bases left in between. DNA for the CDR3: TGCGCCAGCAGCCAAGAGGCAGCCAAGAACAATGAGCAGTTCTTC. Its translation: CASSQEAAKNNEQFF.

This chain connects TRBV20-1 to TRBJ1-6; D ambiguous. V was cut by 3 bases and J by 7 bases, with 16 bases left in between. The germline gives CDR1 DFQATT, CDR2 SNEGSKA (reference sequence). The CDR3 sequence is 15 residues long. CDR3 amino acids: CSASGRSQRNSPLHF. CDR3 DNA: TGCAGTGCTAGTGGTAGATCTCAGCGGAATTCACCCCTCCACTTT.

The genes are TRBV27 and TRBJ1-4, with a tentative D call TRBD1 (5 bases). The V gene lost 4 bases and the J gene lost 8 bases, with 8 bases spanning the gap. The CDR3 loop spans 12 amino acids. Germline CDR1 is MNHEY and CDR2 is SMNVEV (reference sequence). The CDR3 protein is CASSSYREKLFF. CDR3 DNA sequence: TGTGCCAGCAGTTCATACAGGGAAAAACTGTTTTTT.

The CDR3 reads CASSLGVGRAEKLFF. CDR3 DNA sequence: TGTGCCAGCAGCTTGGGGGTTGGAAGGGCGGAAAAACTGTTTTTT. The rearrangement joins TRBV5-8 to TRBJ1-4; D is unresolved. The V gene's germline CDR1 is SGHTS and CDR2 YDEGEE. V lost 0 bases to trimming and J lost 8 bases, with 14 bases between them. The CDR3 spans 15 residues.

V is TRBV7-9 and J is TRBJ1-1; maybe TRBD1 (5 bases). V dropped 2 bases and J dropped 7 bases, with 8 bases sitting between them. CDR3 length equals 12 residues. CDR1 SEHNR and CDR2 FQNEAQ come from the germline V gene (reference sequence). This CDR3 reads CASSLRGYEAFF. The CDR3 coding sequence is TGTGCCAGCAGCTTAAGGGGATATGAAGCTTTCTTT.

The chain uses TRBV19 and TRBJ1-1; D is perhaps TRBD1 (5 bases). The V end was cut by 1 base, the J end by 4 bases, with 10 bases between. This CDR3 region has 14 residues. Germline V gene lookup returns CDR1 LNHDA and CDR2 SQIVND (reference sequence). CDR3 in amino acids: CASSIGGGVTEAFF. CDR3 sequence (DNA): TGTGCCAGTAGTATAGGCGGGGGAGTCACTGAAGCTTTCTTT.

The chain recombines TRBV7-9 with TRBJ1-1; D might be TRBD1 (5 bases). CDR1 and CDR2 (germline): SEHNR, FQNEAQ (reference sequence). The CDR3 has 14 residues. V lost 6 bases and J lost 3, with 14 bases in between. CDR3 amino acids: CASSSGQGHTEAFF. The CDR3 DNA reads TGTGCCAGCAGTTCCGGGCAGGGTCACACTGAAGCTTTCTTT.

V gene TRBV7-9 combines with J gene TRBJ1-3; TRBD1 matches 9 bases. Germline V gives CDR1 SEHNR, CDR2 FQNEAQ (reference sequence). This CDR3 has 15 amino acids. V gave up 6 bases and J gave up 0 bases; unmatched junction bases: 3. The CDR3 DNA reads TGTGCCAGCAGTAAACAGGGGGCCTCTGGAAACACCATATATTTT. Encoded protein: CASSKQGASGNTIYF.

The chain recombines TRBV5-8 with TRBJ1-1; D is possibly TRBD1 (5 bases). Between the trimmed V and J ends, which lost 6 bases and 1 base, there was a span of 13 bases. The CDR3 extends over 14 amino acids. Germline loops: CDR1 SGHTS, CDR2 YDEGEE. DNA of the CDR3: TGTGCCAGCACCGGGGCCCTCCGGAACACTGAAGCTTTCTTT. Protein sequence: CASTGALRNTEAFF.

This chain connects TRBV10-3 to TRBJ2-7; 12 nucleotides line up with TRBD2. The V gene end was trimmed by 4 bases and the J gene end by 7 bases; junction bases not matched to a gene: 5. The CDR3 length is 14 residues. Germline V gives CDR1 ENHRY, CDR2 SYGVKD. CDR3 amino acids: CAISGTSGVPEQYF. The DNA for the CDR3 is TGTGCCATCAGTGGGACTAGCGGGGTTCCGGAGCAGTACTTC.

The chain links TRBV6-5 to TRBJ1-4; D not certain. Germline V lookup: CDR1 MNHEY, CDR2 SVGAGI. The CDR3 is 15 residues long. The ends were cut back, 5 bases at V and 2 bases at J, with 12 bases in the middle. The DNA for the CDR3 is TGTGCCAGCAGTCCTCCGGGAGGGACTAATGAAAAACTGTTTTTT. Translating gives CASSPPGGTNEKLFF.

V and J are TRBV2 and TRBJ2-6, with TRBD1 identical over 9 bases. Germline loops: CDR1 SNHLY, CDR2 FYNNEI. This CDR3 is built from 16 residues. The junction had 1 base not matched to a gene; V was cut back by 4 bases and J by 0 bases. CDR3 sequence (DNA): TGTGCCAGCAGTGGGGGACAGGGCTCTGGGGCCAACGTCCTGACTTTC. It encodes CASSGGQGSGANVLTF. The whole variable domain, remainder taken from reference TRBV2 and TRBJ2-6, is EPEVTQTPSHQVTQMGQEVILRCVPISNHLYFYWYRQILGQKVEFLVSFYNNEISEKSEIFDDQFSVERPDGSNFTLKIRSTKLEDSAMYFCASSGGQGSGANVLTFGAGSRLTVL.

The V gene is TRBV11-1, the J gene TRBJ1-2, with 9 bases aligning to TRBD1. The length of the CDR3 is 14 residues. V was clipped by 2 bases and J by 8 bases; unmatched bases: 6. The germline V gene encodes CDR1 SGHAT and CDR2 FQDESV (reference sequence). CDR3 bases: TGTGCCAGCAGCTTACAGAGGGACAGGGCCGGCTACACCTTC. It codes for CASSLQRDRAGYTF.

The chain combines TRBV5-1 with TRBJ2-1; D possibly corresponds to TRBD2 (7 bases). The germline V and J ends were trimmed by 0 bases and 7 bases, with 14 bases remaining between them. From germline, CDR1 is SGHRS and CDR2 YFSETQ. CDR3 size: 15 residues. The CDR3 is CASSLGGGAVNEQFF. CDR3 DNA sequence: TGCGCCAGCAGCTTGGGAGGGGGGGCAGTAAATGAGCAGTTCTTC.

This clone was observed once. The J gene is TRBJ1-6, the V gene TRBV6-6, with D unresolved. Deletions cut 6 bases from V and 0 bases from J, with 9 bases between. The CDR3 has 15 amino acids. The germline V gene has CDR1 MNHNY and CDR2 SVGAGI (reference sequence). This CDR3 reads CASRVLSSYNSPLHF. The CDR3 region has the DNA TGTGCCAGCAGAGTACTGAGCTCCTATAATTCACCCCTCCACTTT.

The chain has TRBV2 and TRBJ1-1, with a tentative D call TRBD1 (5 bases). Trimming removed 11 bases at V and 2 bases at J, with 15 bases between. This CDR3 is 13 amino acids long. The germline V gene encodes CDR1 SNHLY and CDR2 FYNNEI. The DNA for the CDR3 is TGTGCCGGGGGGGACGAAGTTAACACTGAAGCTTTCTTT. Protein sequence: CAGGDEVNTEAFF.

In this sample, this clone turned up once. The chain recombines TRBV5-1 with TRBJ1-5; D call uncertain. The ends were cut back, 2 bases at V and 0 bases at J, with 3 bases in the middle. This CDR3 is built from 13 residues. Looked up from germline, CDR1 is SGHRS and CDR2 is YFSETQ. The CDR3 protein is CASSLNSNQPQHF. The CDR3, as DNA: TGCGCCAGCAGCTTAAATAGCAATCAGCCCCAGCATTTT.

This chain connects TRBV4-2 to TRBJ1-2; D remains ambiguous. This CDR3 has 14 residues. CDR1 is LGHNA and CDR2 is YNFKEQ in the germline V gene. V was shortened by 2 bases and J by 0 bases, with 7 bases between the two germline ends. The DNA of the CDR3 is TGTGCCAGCAGCCAACCTGATTCTAACTATGGCTACACCTTC. Translated, it gives CASSQPDSNYGYTF.

CDR3 in DNA: TGCAGCGTTGGGAACCGGGACAGGGACACTGAAGCTTTCTTT. The encoded protein is CSVGNRDRDTEAFF. The V call is TRBV29-1, the J call TRBJ1-1, with 9 bases lining up with TRBD1. CDR1 is SQVTM, CDR2 ANQGSEA, per germline. The J segment lost 3 bases and the V segment lost 4 bases, leaving 6 bases of the junction unmatched. CDR3 size: 14 residues.

The chain recombines TRBV4-1 with TRBJ2-2; D may be TRBD1 (6 bases). The CDR3 contains 16 residues. V lost 0 bases and J lost 6, with 14 bases in between. Per germline, CDR1 MGHRA and CDR2 YSYEKL. CDR3 amino acids: CASSQDGTGWAGELFF. The CDR3 nucleotides are TGCGCCAGCAGCCAAGATGGAACAGGGTGGGCCGGGGAGCTGTTTTTT.

A single count supports this clone. The chain couples TRBV9 to TRBJ1-1; 10 bases map to TRBD1. The CDR3 loop spans 14 amino acids. Losses at the gene ends were 3 bases for V and 7 bases for J; bases not matched to a gene: 6. The germline CDR1 and CDR2 sequences are SGDLS and YYNGEE. The CDR3: CASSAGQGFSEAFF. The CDR3, as DNA: TGTGCCAGCAGCGCGGGACAGGGGTTCAGTGAAGCTTTCTTT.

The V gene is TRBV12-3 or TRBV12-4, the J gene TRBJ1-5, with D possibly matching TRBD1 (5 bases). Trimming pared 6 bases from V and 4 bases from J, leaving 10 bases between. The CDR3 runs 13 residues. The CDR3: CASSTGLNQPQHF. The CDR3, as DNA: TGTGCCAGCAGCACAGGTCTTAATCAGCCCCAGCATTTT.

This clone occurred many times. The chain has TRBV7-2 and TRBJ1-6; D may be TRBD1 (5 bases). The CDR3 extends over 15 amino acids. Germline V gene data show CDR1 as SGHTA and CDR2 as FQGNSA. Trimming took 2 bases from V and 7 from J, leaving 12 bases between them. The CDR3 sequence is CASSLLRGLNSPLHF. As DNA, the CDR3 is TGTGCCAGCAGCTTATTAAGGGGTTTGAATTCACCCCTCCACTTT.

This rearrangement joins TRBV2 to TRBJ1-2, with D possibly TRBD1 on 5 matching bases. From germline, CDR1 is SNHLY and CDR2 FYNNEI. This CDR3 has 14 residues. V was shortened by 6 bases and J by 4 bases, with 15 bases between the two germline ends. This CDR3 reads CASSLSQGPYGYTF. The CDR3 nucleotides are TGTGCCAGCAGCCTAAGTCAGGGTCCCTATGGCTACACCTTC.

The V call is TRBV3-1 (or the pseudogene TRBV3-2), the J call TRBJ2-3; no reliable D call. Germline V CDR1 and CDR2: LGHDT, YNNKEL (reference sequence). This CDR3 is 13 amino acids long. V was pared by 7 bases and J by 5 bases, with 13 bases between. This CDR3 reads CASTMKGKDTQYF. CDR3 DNA sequence: TGTGCCAGCACTATGAAGGGCAAAGATACGCAGTATTTT.

The CDR3 loop reads CSVAGTDRSAYEQYF. CDR3 DNA sequence: TGCAGCGTTGCCGGGACCGACCGATCCGCCTACGAGCAGTACTTC. The V call is TRBV29-1, the J call TRBJ2-7, with D perhaps given as TRBD1 or TRBD2 (5 bases each). The length of the CDR3 is 15 residues. Germline assignment: CDR1 SQVTM and CDR2 ANQGSEA. Trimming left V 4 bases short and J 2 bases short, with 18 bases between.

This chain joins TRBV9 and TRBJ1-1; D remains ambiguous. Germline V lookup: CDR1 SGDLS, CDR2 YYNGEE. Trimming shortened V by 0 bases and J by 5 bases, and 11 bases separated the two germline ends. CDR3 size: 14 residues. The CDR3 loop is CASSVEVGGTEAFF. The CDR3 bases are TGTGCCAGCAGCGTAGAAGTGGGAGGGACTGAAGCTTTCTTT.

This clone was found once. The chain employs TRBV5-1 and TRBJ2-7; 11 bases agree with TRBD1. CDR1 and CDR2 from the germline V gene are SGHRS and YFSETQ. The CDR3 covers 13 residues. The V and J ends lost 5 bases and 7 bases, in that order; junction bases with no gene match: 5. CDR3 sequence reads: CASRTGTGGEQYF. As DNA, the CDR3 is TGCGCCAGCAGGACCGGGACAGGGGGTGAGCAGTACTTC.

V gene TRBV5-4 combines with J gene TRBJ1-6, with D unresolved. This CDR3 contains 15 residues. V lost 5 bases and J lost 5, with 14 bases in between. The V gene's germline CDR1 is SGHNT and CDR2 YYREEE (reference sequence). The CDR3 here is CASSMLGGNNSPLHF. The CDR3 bases are TGTGCCAGCAGTATGTTAGGCGGGAATAATTCACCCCTCCACTTT.